This T cell receptor (beta chain) stems from a study of TET2 disruption in CD19-targeted CAR T cells (dated by TCRdb to 2017 to 2018). Study-level background: No additional inclusion criteria were applied, and the number of samples was determined by the original clinical trial design and by sample availability. Results the study describes overall, beyond this receptor: The conclusions drawn about the patient's CAR T cells were based on extensive analysis of just one subject.

Note on this clone: The clone's antigen remains unknown. The CDR3 is cut off 3 residues early in the read; its end comes from the germline J gene.

V lost 1 base and J lost 3 bases; the stretch between them is 13 bases long. The CDR1 and CDR2 encoded by the germline V gene (reference sequence) are LNHDA and SQIVND. The CDR3 goes from the cysteine to the phenylalanine over 16 residues. Shown are 39 bases from within the CDR3, in frame from base 1. Deep sequencing of the TCR beta chain was done using the immunoSEQ assay. The source study handled its data this way. Clonotype frequencies were computed using only productive TCR beta rearrangements. What TCRdb holds here is the immuneACCESS table cut down to in-frame rearrangements. Part of the clones is not present; checked against another copy, under half of the missing clones reflect an unresolved V gene, and the others are unexplained. D and trimming were read from the DNA, whereas the V and J calls and clone size are those reported in that table. The table for this sample shows under 30,000 clones. 1.5% to 2% of the sample is held by the ten biggest clonotypes.

Interpreted using the paper, the treatment or condition label stands for: autologous CTL019 cells: CD19 CAR with 4-1BB and CD3 zeta domains. The CD19 CAR incorporated TCR zeta and 4-1BB costimulatory signaling domains. T cells for CTL019 manufacturing were collected from peripheral blood by means of leukapheresis. The DNeasy Blood and Tissue Kit was used to extract genomic DNA from pre-infusion T cells, peripheral blood, or sorted post-infusion T cells. The material sequenced was CD8- CAR+ T cells sorted from cultured blood T cells, taken for CD19 CAR T cell therapy. The cell subset or site label, read with the paper, signifies: CD8-negative CAR-positive T cells from the infusion product. The chain uses TRBV19 and TRBJ1-5; the best D guess is TRBD1, with 6 bases matching. The sequence was collected from a man aged 65 to 85 with chronic lymphocytic leukemia. Partial CDR3 DNA: TGTGCCAGTAGTATAGTCGGCAGGGGCCCCAATCAGCCC. This codes for CASSIVGRGPNQP. From start to end, the CDR3 is CASSIVGRGPNQPQHF.